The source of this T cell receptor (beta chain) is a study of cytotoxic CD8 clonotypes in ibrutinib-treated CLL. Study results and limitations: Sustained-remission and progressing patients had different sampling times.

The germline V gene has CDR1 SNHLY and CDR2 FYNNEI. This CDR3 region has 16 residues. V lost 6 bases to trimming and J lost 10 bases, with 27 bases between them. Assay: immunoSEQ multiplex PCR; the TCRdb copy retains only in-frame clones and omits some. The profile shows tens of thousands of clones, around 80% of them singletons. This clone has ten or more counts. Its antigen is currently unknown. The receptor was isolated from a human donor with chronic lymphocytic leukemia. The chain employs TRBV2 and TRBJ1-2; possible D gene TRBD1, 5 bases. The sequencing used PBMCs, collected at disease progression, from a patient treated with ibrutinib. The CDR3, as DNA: TGTGCCAGCAGGTGGGGCACTACCGGGAATGGGGATGACTACACCTTC. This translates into CASRWGTTGNGDDYTF.